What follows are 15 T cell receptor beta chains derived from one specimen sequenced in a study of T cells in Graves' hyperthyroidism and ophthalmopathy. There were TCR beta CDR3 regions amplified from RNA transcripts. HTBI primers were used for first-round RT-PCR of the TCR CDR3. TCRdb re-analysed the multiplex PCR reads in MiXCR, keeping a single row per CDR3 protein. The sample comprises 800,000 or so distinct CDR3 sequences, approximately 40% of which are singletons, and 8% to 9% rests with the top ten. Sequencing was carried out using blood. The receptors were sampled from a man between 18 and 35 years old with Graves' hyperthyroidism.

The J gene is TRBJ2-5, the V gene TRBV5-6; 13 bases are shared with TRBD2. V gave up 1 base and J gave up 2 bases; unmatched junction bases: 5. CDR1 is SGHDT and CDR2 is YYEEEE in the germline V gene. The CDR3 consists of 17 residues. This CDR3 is CASSLPGLAGEQETQYF. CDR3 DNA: TGTGCCAGCAGCTTGCCCGGACTAGCGGGAGAGCAAGAGACCCAGTACTTC.

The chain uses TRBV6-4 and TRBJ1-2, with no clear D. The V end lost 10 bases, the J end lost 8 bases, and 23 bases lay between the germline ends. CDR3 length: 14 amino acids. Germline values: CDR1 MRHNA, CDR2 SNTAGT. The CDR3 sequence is CATPTLGDSRGYTF. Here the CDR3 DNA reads TGTGCCACCCCGACTCTAGGTGATTCCAGGGGCTACACCTTC.

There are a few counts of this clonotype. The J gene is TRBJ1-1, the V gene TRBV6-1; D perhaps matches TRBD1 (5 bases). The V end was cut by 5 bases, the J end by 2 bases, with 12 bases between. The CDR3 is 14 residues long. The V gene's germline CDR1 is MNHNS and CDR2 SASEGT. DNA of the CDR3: TGTGCCAGCAGTTACTTGGGGGTCAACACTGAAGCTTTCTTT. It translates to CASSYLGVNTEAFF.

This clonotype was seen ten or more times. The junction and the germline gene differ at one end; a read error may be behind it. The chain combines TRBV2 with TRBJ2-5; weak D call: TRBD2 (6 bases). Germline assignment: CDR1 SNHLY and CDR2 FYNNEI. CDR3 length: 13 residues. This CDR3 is CASSEGRSETQYF. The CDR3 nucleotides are TGCGCCAGCAGCGAGGGGAGGAGTGAGACCCAGTACTTC.

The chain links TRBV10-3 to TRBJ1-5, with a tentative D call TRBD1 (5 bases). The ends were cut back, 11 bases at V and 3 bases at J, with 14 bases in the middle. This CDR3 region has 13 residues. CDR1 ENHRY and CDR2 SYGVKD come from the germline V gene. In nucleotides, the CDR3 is TGTGCCTGGAGTGGGGGTTCCAATCAGCCCCAGCATTTT. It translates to CAWSGGSNQPQHF.

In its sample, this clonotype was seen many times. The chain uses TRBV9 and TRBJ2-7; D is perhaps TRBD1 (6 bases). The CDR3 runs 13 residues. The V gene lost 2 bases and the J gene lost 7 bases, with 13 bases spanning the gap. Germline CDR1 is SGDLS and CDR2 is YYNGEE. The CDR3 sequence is CASSVRGTDEQYF. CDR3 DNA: TGTGCCAGCAGCGTCAGGGGTACGGATGAGCAGTACTTC.

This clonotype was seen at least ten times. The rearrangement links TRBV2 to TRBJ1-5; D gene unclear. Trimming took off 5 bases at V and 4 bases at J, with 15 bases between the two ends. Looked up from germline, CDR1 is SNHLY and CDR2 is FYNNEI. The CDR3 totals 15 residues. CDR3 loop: CASSRFAGVNQPQHF. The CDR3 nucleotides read TGTGCCAGCAGTCGGTTCGCAGGCGTAAATCAGCCCCAGCATTTT.

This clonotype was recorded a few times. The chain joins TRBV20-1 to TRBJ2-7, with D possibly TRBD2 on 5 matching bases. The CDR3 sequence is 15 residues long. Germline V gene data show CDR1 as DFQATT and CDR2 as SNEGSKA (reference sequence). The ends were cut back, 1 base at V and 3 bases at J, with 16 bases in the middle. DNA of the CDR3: TGCAGTGCTAGAGTCCCGGGAAAGCCCCACTACGAGCAGTACTTC. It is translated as CSARVPGKPHYEQYF.

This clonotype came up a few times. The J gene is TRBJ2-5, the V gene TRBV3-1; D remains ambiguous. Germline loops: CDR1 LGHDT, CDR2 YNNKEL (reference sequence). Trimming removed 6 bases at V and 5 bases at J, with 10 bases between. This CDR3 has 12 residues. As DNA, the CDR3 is TGTGCCAGCAGAAGGAACACCGAGACCCAGTACTTC. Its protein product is CASRRNTETQYF.

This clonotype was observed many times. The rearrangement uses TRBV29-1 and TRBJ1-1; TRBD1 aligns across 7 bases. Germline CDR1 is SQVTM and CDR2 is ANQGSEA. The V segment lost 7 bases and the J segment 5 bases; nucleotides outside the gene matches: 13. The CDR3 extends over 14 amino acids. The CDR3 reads CSASGEGARTEAFF. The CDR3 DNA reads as TGCAGCGCCTCGGGGGAGGGGGCCAGAACTGAAGCTTTCTTT.

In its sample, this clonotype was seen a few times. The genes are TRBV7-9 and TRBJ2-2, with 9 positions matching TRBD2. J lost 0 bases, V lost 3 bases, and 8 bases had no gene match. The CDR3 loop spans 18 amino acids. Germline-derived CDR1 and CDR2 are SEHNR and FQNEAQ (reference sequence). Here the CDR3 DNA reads TGTGCCAGCAGCTTGGATGCGGGAGGGCTCGCGAACACCGGGGAGCTGTTTTTT. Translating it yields CASSLDAGGLANTGELFF. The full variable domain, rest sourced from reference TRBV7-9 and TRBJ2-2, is DTGVSQNPRHKITKRGQNVTFRCDPISEHNRLYWYRQTLGQGPEFLTYFQNEAQLEKSRLLSDRFSAERPKGSFSTLEIQRTEQGDSAMYLCASSLDAGGLANTGELFFGEGSRLTVL.

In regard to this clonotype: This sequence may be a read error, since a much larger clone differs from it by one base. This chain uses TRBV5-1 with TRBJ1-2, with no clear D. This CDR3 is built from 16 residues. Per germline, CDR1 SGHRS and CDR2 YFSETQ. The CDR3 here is CASSLGFRGANCGYTF. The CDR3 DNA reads TGCGCCAGCAGCTTGGGCTTTAGAGGAGCTAACTGTGGCTACACCTTC.

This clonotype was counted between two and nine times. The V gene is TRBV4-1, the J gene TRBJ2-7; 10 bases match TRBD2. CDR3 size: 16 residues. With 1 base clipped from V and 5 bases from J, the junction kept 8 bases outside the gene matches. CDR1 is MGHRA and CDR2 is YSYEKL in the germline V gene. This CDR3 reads CASSQAGLAGVHEQYF. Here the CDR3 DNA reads TGCGCCAGCAGCCAAGCGGGCCTAGCGGGAGTCCACGAGCAGTACTTC.

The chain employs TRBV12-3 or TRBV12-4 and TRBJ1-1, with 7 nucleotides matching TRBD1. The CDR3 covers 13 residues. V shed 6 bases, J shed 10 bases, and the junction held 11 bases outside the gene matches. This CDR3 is CASRSTGALIAFF. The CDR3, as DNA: TGTGCCAGCAGATCCACAGGGGCCCTGATAGCTTTCTTT.

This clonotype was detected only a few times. CDR3 residues: CASSTTGTPDWSLHF. CDR3 DNA: TGTGCCAGCAGCACGACCGGGACCCCCGATTGGTCCCTCCACTTT. The chain employs TRBV7-9 and TRBJ1-6; tentatively, D is TRBD1 (5 bases). Deletions cut 5 bases from V and 14 bases from J, with 22 bases between. Germline V lookup: CDR1 SEHNR, CDR2 FQNEAQ (reference sequence). The CDR3 totals 15 residues.